This T cell receptor beta chain was recovered during a study of shared clonotypes between healthy human individuals. CDR3 length: 16 residues. Trimming left V 4 bases short and J 0 bases short, with 14 bases between. Germline CDR1 SGHDT, CDR2 YYEEEE. Naive CD8 cells comprised CD45RO-negative, CCR7-positively selected cells, excluding terminally differentiated effector memory CD45RA+ cells. The assay was immunoSEQ multiplex PCR, and TCRdb's table has in-frame clones only and misses some. In the table there are around 1,900,000 clones, just under 95% of which are singletons. This receptor was taken from a man between 18 and 35 years old in good health. Some clones in this sample may be carry-over from other donors' samples. Input material: naive CD8+ T cells from PBMCs. This chain uses TRBV5-6 with TRBJ2-1; perhaps TRBD2 as D (6 bases). The CDR3 reads CASSDGTGGSYNEQFF. The CDR3 DNA is TGTGCCAGCAGCGACGGGACTGGCGGCTCCTACAATGAGCAGTTCTTC.